A selection of T cell receptor beta chains follows, all from one sample in a study of shared clonotypes between healthy human individuals. Profiling relied on immunoSEQ multiplex PCR, and the TCRdb table lists in-frame clones only, not all of them. Altogether over a million clones are present, roughly 70% being singletons, with the ten largest covering over 1.3%. The sequenced sample was memory CD4+ T cells sorted from blood. The origin of the receptors is a man younger than 35 in good health. CDR3s include the opening cysteine and the closing phenylalanine or tryptophan. Each record gives: clone size, V gene, J gene, D gene, CDR3 DNA, CDR3 protein. The D gene is left open where the match is weak. Only part of the rows carry a size: once, few, many, or a class if the clone is expanded.

>.|TRBV19|TRBJ2-7|TRBD2
TGTGCCAGTAGTATGTTCGGGGAGGGGCTCCCATACGAGCAGTACTTC
CASSMFGEGLPYEQYF
>.|TRBV21-1|TRBJ2-1|.
TGTGCCAGCAGCATGGAGGCTAGCGGGGGATACAATGAGCAGTTCTTC
CASSMEASGGYNEQFF
>.|TRBV15|TRBJ2-3|.
TGTGCCACCAGCCCTAAGTCGGATACGCAGTATTTT
CATSPKSDTQYF
>.|TRBV7-2|TRBJ2-7|TRBD1
TGTGCCAGCAGCTTAACAGGGGGAGCCTACGAGCAGTACTTC
CASSLTGGAYEQYF
>.|TRBV7-9|TRBJ1-1|.
TGTGCCAGCAGCTTTACCCCCGGGGGTGGAAACACTGAAGCTTTCTTT
CASSFTPGGGNTEAFF
>.|TRBV5-4|TRBJ2-4|.
TGTGCCAGCAGCCCCCCCGGGACCAAAAACATTCAGTACTTC
CASSPPGTKNIQYF
>.|TRBV6-5|TRBJ1-2|.
TGTGCCACCCACCGAATGGGAAGAGTTGGCTACACCTTC
CATHRMGRVGYTF
>.|TRBV7-9|TRBJ2-5|TRBD1
TGTGCCAGCAGACGGACAGGGGGCACAGAGACCCAGTACTTC
CASRRTGGTETQYF
>.|TRBV27|TRBJ2-7|TRBD2
TGTGCCAGCAGTTTACCAGCGGGAGGGCACGGCGAGCAGTACTTC
CASSLPAGGHGEQYF
>.|TRBV7-3|TRBJ2-5|.
TGTGCCAGCAGCTTAAATAGGGTAGAGACCCAGTACTTC
CASSLNRVETQYF
>many|TRBV25-1|TRBJ1-2|.
TGTGCCAGCAGTGAACCGGGAATCTATGGCTACACCTTC
CASSEPGIYGYTF
>many|TRBV12-5|TRBJ1-1|.
TGTGCTAGTGGTTGGGGGACGGGGAACACTGAAGCTTTCTTT
CASGWGTGNTEAFF
>once|TRBV5-1|TRBJ1-2|TRBD1
TGCGCCAGCAGCCTAGGGACAGCTAACTATGGCTACACCTTC
CASSLGTANYGYTF
>.|TRBV19|TRBJ2-2|TRBD2
TGTGCCGGCGGGGGTGCCGGGGAGCTGTTTTTT
CAGGGAGELFF
>.|TRBV5-6|TRBJ1-4|TRBD1
TGTGCCAGCAGCTCAAGGGACAGGGACGAAAAACTGTTTTTT
CASSSRDRDEKLFF
>once|TRBV7-9|TRBJ1-2|.
TGTGCCAGCAGCCTAGATTTTCGGGGGGCCCCATTGGACTATGGCTACACCTTC
CASSLDFRGAPLDYGYTF
>.|TRBV7-2|TRBJ2-7|TRBD2
TGTGCCAGCAGCTCCGTAGCGGGGGGTGTCTACGAGCAGTACTTC
CASSSVAGGVYEQYF
>few|TRBV11-3|TRBJ2-5|.
TGTGCCAGCAGCCCGGGCCGAGGCTGGGAGACCCAGTACTTC
CASSPGRGWETQYF
>many|TRBV10-3|TRBJ2-1|TRBD2
TGTGCCATCAGTGGGGGACTATCCAATGAGCAGTTCTTC
CAISGGLSNEQFF
>.|TRBV19|TRBJ2-1|.
TGTGCCAGTAATGGCAGGTCCGGGCGGGGTGGCTCCTACAATGAGCAGTTCTTC
CASNGRSGRGGSYNEQFF
>.|TRBV18|TRBJ1-6|.
TGTGCCAGCTCACCTCAGGAGGGTTTTAATTCACCCCTCCACTTT
CASSPQEGFNSPLHF
>.|TRBV6-1|TRBJ1-1|.
TGTGCCAGCAGTCCGGGAGGGATGAACACTGAAGCTTTCTTT
CASSPGGMNTEAFF
>few|TRBV5-1|TRBJ1-4|TRBD1
TGCGCCAGCAGCCAGGGACAGACTAATGAAAAACTGTTTTTT
CASSQGQTNEKLFF
>few|TRBV5-4|TRBJ1-2|.
TGTGCCAGCAGCCCTTCGACAGCGAGCTCTTATGGCTACACCTTC
CASSPSTASSYGYTF
>few|TRBV2|TRBJ1-1|.
TGTGCCAGCAGCTCCCGCGGGGTCGCGATTTTT
CASSSRGVAIF
>.|TRBV4-1|TRBJ2-3|TRBD2
TGCGCCAGCAGCCAACCTCTAGCCGGGAGGGCAGATACGCAGTATTTT
CASSQPLAGRADTQYF
>.|TRBV19|TRBJ2-7|.
TGTGCCAGTAGTATTGGTGGCTCCCTCTACGAGCAGTACTTC
CASSIGGSLYEQYF
>few|TRBV4-1|TRBJ2-3|.
TGCGCCAGCAGCCAAGGCAGGGGCCCTACAGATACGCAGTATTTT
CASSQGRGPTDTQYF
>.|TRBV19|TRBJ2-5|.
TGTGCCAGTAGTATCGGATCGGGGGTAAAGACCCAGTACTTC
CASSIGSGVKTQYF
>.|TRBV10-3|TRBJ2-1|.
TGTGCCATCAGTGAAAGTAACAATGAGCAGTTCTTC
CAISESNNEQFF
>.|TRBV7-9|TRBJ1-2|TRBD1
TGTGCCAGCAGCTTAGCCGGGACAGATGGCTACACCTTC
CASSLAGTDGYTF
>.|TRBV5-1|TRBJ2-1|TRBD2
TGCGCCAGCAGACCCGGGACTAGCAACTACAATGAGCAGTTCTTC
CASRPGTSNYNEQFF
>.|TRBV29-1|TRBJ1-1|.
TGCAGCGTTCAGGACCCTTTGAACACTGAAGCTTTCTTT
CSVQDPLNTEAFF
>many|TRBV7-9|TRBJ2-6|.
TGTGCCAGCAGCAGAAGGACAGTCTCTGGGGCCAACGTCCTGACTTTC
CASSRRTVSGANVLTF
>many|TRBV2|TRBJ2-2|.
TGTGCCAGCAGTGGGCAAATGAACACCGGGGAGCTGTTTTTT
CASSGQMNTGELFF
>.|TRBV7-8|TRBJ1-6|TRBD1
TGTGCCAGCAGCTTAGAGGGGACAGGGAATTCACCCCTCCACTTT
CASSLEGTGNSPLHF
>.|TRBV6-1|TRBJ1-2|TRBD1
TGTGCCAGCAGTGAAGCGCCGGGAACAGGGGGCTATGGCTACACCTTC
CASSEAPGTGGYGYTF
>.|TRBV5-6|TRBJ2-5|.
TGTGCCAGCAGCTTGGTCGCAGCCGGCCGAAAAAGGACCCAGTACTTC
CASSLVAAGRKRTQYF
>.|TRBV2|TRBJ2-5|.
TGTGCCAGCAGTGAAACCAGAAGGGAGACCCAGTACTTC
CASSETRRETQYF
>.|TRBV5-4|TRBJ1-3|.
TGTGCCAGCAGCCAGTTTCACGACCCGGGAAACACCATATATTTT
CASSQFHDPGNTIYF
>.|TRBV15|TRBJ1-2|.
TGTGCCACCAGCACCTCCAACTATGGCTACACCTTC
CATSTSNYGYTF
>few|TRBV10-3|TRBJ1-6|.
TGTGCCATCAGTGAGTCGGGGACCTCCAATTCACCCCTCCACTTT
CAISESGTSNSPLHF
>.|TRBV4-1|TRBJ1-5|TRBD1
TGCGCCAGCAGCCAACAGTTGGGACAGGGGTTGCCCCAGCATTTT
CASSQQLGQGLPQHF
>few|TRBV9|TRBJ1-2|.
TGTGCCAGCGGTCTGGACTATGGCTACACCTTC
CASGLDYGYTF
>.|TRBV6-5|TRBJ1-6|.
TGTGCCAGCAGTTCTGGGGCTATGAATTCACCCCTCCACTTT
CASSSGAMNSPLHF
>.|TRBV4-1|TRBJ1-3|.
TGCGCCAGCAGCCAAGAGGGGACAAGGGCGGGGGGCACCATATATTTT
CASSQEGTRAGGTIYF
>.|TRBV2|TRBJ2-3|.
TGTGAAAGCAGGAGGCGGGGCACAGATACGCAGTATTTT
CESRRRGTDTQYF
>.|TRBV5-1|TRBJ1-6|.
TGCGCCAGCAAGCTGACAGAGAGCAATTCACCCCTCCACTTT
CASKLTESNSPLHF
>.|TRBV4-3|TRBJ2-3|TRBD2
TGCGCCAGCAGCCGAATCTATAGCGGGAGATCAGATACGCAGTATTTT
CASSRIYSGRSDTQYF
>.|TRBV28|TRBJ1-1|TRBD1
TGTGCCAGCGGACAGGAGTTTAACACTGAAGCTTTCTTT
CASGQEFNTEAFF
>.|TRBV14|TRBJ2-3|TRBD2
TGTGCCAGCAGACAGTCCGGGACTATCACAGATACGCAGTATTTT
CASRQSGTITDTQYF
>.|TRBV6-1|TRBJ2-7|.
TGTGCCAGCAGGATAGGCGGGGACATGGTCGAGCAGTACTTC
CASRIGGDMVEQYF
>.|TRBV7-9|TRBJ2-3|.
TGTGCCAGCAGCTTAGGGCAACTCCCTAGCACAGATACGCAGTATTTT
CASSLGQLPSTDTQYF
>many|TRBV10-3|TRBJ2-3|TRBD2
TGTGCCATCAGTGATCGGCTAGCGGGACTCACAGATACGCAGTATTTT
CAISDRLAGLTDTQYF